Sequencing of this TCR beta chain was carried out in a study of human T cells and chemical hapten exposure. Overall study findings and caveats: Those TCRs sitting above 1 in 1000 frequency stayed the same with DPC sensitization.

Time point in this sample: pre-sensitization, week 0. Treatment specified: therapeutic diphenylcyclopropenone sensitization with weekly scalp DPC. TCRdb re-called the RACE reads with MiXCR, one entry per CDR3 protein. The sample holds approximately 260,000 distinct CDR3 sequences; around 7.3% are singletons and the top ten take 0.9% to 1.5%. Germline CDR1 is SGHTA and CDR2 is FQGNSA. V shed 6 bases and J shed 4 bases, with 18 bases lying between them. The CDR3 spans 15 residues. To note about this clonotype: No antigen is known for it.

This receptor was taken from a man between 18 and 29 years old with alopecia areata. Some clones in this sample may be carry-over from other donors' samples. The rearrangement links TRBV7-2 to TRBJ2-5; D is ambiguous. Sequencing was performed on whole blood, taken in connection with sensitization to the hapten diphenylcyclopropenone (DPC). Here the CDR3 DNA reads TGTGCCAGCAGACCCGGTCCGTTGTACAGAGAGACCCAGTACTTC. Protein: CASRPGPLYRETQYF.